These T cell receptor beta chains were read from a single sample in a study of shared clonotypes between healthy human individuals. Here immunoSEQ multiplex PCR was the method, and the copy in TCRdb shows in-frame clones only, minus some. The sample records about 1.5 million clones, around 97% being singletons. Sequences were obtained from naive CD4+ T cells sorted from blood. Source of these receptors: a young man in good health. CDR3s include the opening cysteine and the closing phenylalanine or tryptophan. A D gene is named only where the DNA matches it firmly. Size values are once, few and many counts, or a class for expanded clones, and some rows have none.

d_call	v_call	clone_size	j_call	cdr3_aa	cdr3_nt
TRBD2	TRBV29-1	NA	TRBJ2-3	CSVETSRSTDTQYF	TGCAGCGTTGAGACTAGCAGGAGCACAGATACGCAGTATTTT
NA	TRBV7-2	once	TRBJ2-5	CASSLGTAQYF	TGTGCCAGCAGCTTAGGGACAGCCCAGTACTTC
NA	TRBV5-1	NA	TRBJ2-1	CASSLELAYNEQFF	TGCGCCAGCAGCTTAGAACTTGCCTACAATGAGCAGTTCTTC
NA	TRBV27	NA	TRBJ2-1	CASSLASGFGDEQFF	TGTGCCAGCAGTTTAGCTTCCGGGTTTGGCGATGAGCAGTTCTTC
NA	TRBV10-3	NA	TRBJ2-1	CAISESWDTGYNEQFF	TGTGCCATCAGTGAGTCATGGGACACGGGCTACAATGAGCAGTTCTTC
TRBD2	TRBV6-1	NA	TRBJ2-7	CASSTLAGGPHEQYF	TGTGCCAGCAGTACCCTAGCGGGAGGGCCCCACGAGCAGTACTTC
NA	TRBV15	NA	TRBJ2-5	CATSRDRSGKETQYF	TGTGCCACCAGCAGAGATCGGAGCGGAAAAGAGACCCAGTACTTC
TRBD1	TRBV9	NA	TRBJ2-1	CASSQGAQGHEQFF	TGTGCCAGCAGCCAGGGGGCCCAGGGACATGAGCAGTTCTTC
TRBD2	TRBV27	NA	TRBJ2-7	CASAKGGSSYEQYF	TGTGCCAGCGCGAAGGGCGGGAGCTCCTACGAGCAGTACTTC
NA	TRBV4-1	NA	TRBJ2-2	CASSQEGYNTGELFF	TGCGCCAGCAGCCAAGAGGGCTATAACACCGGGGAGCTGTTTTTT
TRBD1	TRBV6-5	NA	TRBJ1-2	CASSYAGTGYGYTF	TGTGCCAGCAGTTACGCTGGGACAGGCTATGGCTACACCTTC
NA	TRBV5-4	NA	TRBJ1-5	CASSSQEEGQPQHF	TGTGCCAGCAGTTCCCAAGAGGAGGGTCAGCCCCAGCATTTT
TRBD1	TRBV7-2	NA	TRBJ2-3	CASSIGRGRVTDTQYF	TGTGCCAGCAGTATCGGAAGGGGGCGCGTCACAGATACGCAGTATTTT
NA	TRBV7-6	NA	TRBJ2-5	CASSTGGKYQETQYF	TGTGCCAGCAGCACAGGTGGGAAGTACCAAGAGACCCAGTACTTC
TRBD2	TRBV7-6	NA	TRBJ2-3	CASSFASGSLGTDTQYF	TGTGCCAGCAGCTTCGCTAGCGGGAGTTTAGGGACAGATACGCAGTATTTT
TRBD1	TRBV7-9	NA	TRBJ2-7	CASKLDRGSYEQYF	TGTGCCAGCAAACTGGACAGGGGGTCCTACGAGCAGTACTTC
NA	TRBV9	NA	TRBJ2-2	CASSVVRGTNTGELFF	TGTGCCAGCAGCGTAGTTAGGGGGACGAACACCGGGGAGCTGTTTTTT
NA	TRBV5-6	NA	TRBJ2-2	CASSLGILNTGELFF	TGTGCCAGCAGCTTAGGTATTCTGAACACCGGGGAGCTGTTTTTT
TRBD2	TRBV11-3	NA	TRBJ2-2	CASSPRTSGRAAGELFF	TGTGCCAGCAGCCCCAGAACTAGCGGGAGGGCTGCCGGGGAGCTGTTTTTT
NA	TRBV2	NA	TRBJ2-1	CASVKGDEQFF	TGTGCCAGCGTAAAGGGCGATGAGCAGTTCTTC
TRBD1	TRBV6-5	NA	TRBJ2-7	CASSRDRGHEQYF	TGTGCCAGCAGCCGGGACAGGGGGCACGAGCAGTACTTC
TRBD1	TRBV10-3	once	TRBJ2-7	CAISDTTGGGYEQYF	TGTGCCATCAGTGATACGACAGGGGGCGGCTACGAGCAGTACTTC
NA	TRBV5-4	once	TRBJ2-7	CASSFPGGQAYEQYF	TGTGCCAGCAGCTTCCCGGGGGGACAGGCCTACGAGCAGTACTTC
TRBD1	TRBV5-1	NA	TRBJ2-7	CASSPAPTGHSYEQYF	TGCGCCAGCAGCCCCGCCCCGACAGGGCACTCCTACGAGCAGTACTTC
NA	TRBV6-5	NA	TRBJ2-4	CASRPRASGIQYF	TGTGCCAGCAGACCAAGGGCCTCCGGCATTCAGTACTTC
TRBD2	TRBV11-3	NA	TRBJ2-2	CASSLGLVGHGELFF	TGTGCCAGCAGCTTGGGACTAGTTGGTCACGGGGAGCTGTTTTTT
NA	TRBV9	NA	TRBJ2-5	CASSVGSFGETQYF	TGTGCCAGCAGCGTAGGCAGTTTCGGGGAGACCCAGTACTTC
TRBD2	TRBV6-5	NA	TRBJ2-1	CASSYDLAGGNEQFF	TGTGCCAGCAGTTACGATCTAGCGGGAGGCAATGAGCAGTTCTTC
NA	TRBV27	NA	TRBJ2-2	CASSLPTGELFF	TGTGCCAGCAGTCTCCCCACCGGGGAGCTGTTTTTT
TRBD2	TRBV11-2	NA	TRBJ2-3	CASSLGTSGTDTQYF	TGTGCCAGCAGCCTTGGGACTAGCGGTACAGATACGCAGTATTTT
NA	TRBV9	NA	TRBJ2-7	CASSVRPGRGNEQYF	TGTGCCAGCAGCGTTAGACCAGGGAGAGGTAACGAGCAGTACTTC
NA	TRBV5-1	NA	TRBJ2-7	CASSAGREGEQYF	TGCGCCAGCAGCGCTGGAAGGGAAGGCGAGCAGTACTTC
TRBD1	TRBV2	few	TRBJ1-5	CASRGQGDGQPQHF	TGTGCCAGCAGGGGACAGGGGGACGGTCAGCCCCAGCATTTT